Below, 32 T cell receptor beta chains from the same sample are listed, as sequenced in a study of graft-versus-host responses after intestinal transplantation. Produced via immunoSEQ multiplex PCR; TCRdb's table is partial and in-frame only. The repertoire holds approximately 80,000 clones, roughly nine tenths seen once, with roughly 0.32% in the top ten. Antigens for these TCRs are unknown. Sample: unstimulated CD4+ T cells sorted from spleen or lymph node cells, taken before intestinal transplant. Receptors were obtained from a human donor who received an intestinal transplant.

Written as DNA, the CDR3 is TGTGCCAGCAGTCCGGGGGACAGGGGGACGGGCTACACCTTC. Translating it yields CASSPGDRGTGYTF. The rearrangement joins TRBV28 to TRBJ1-2; 11 bases fit TRBD1. The trim removed 5 bases at V and 8 bases at J, leaving 7 bases unmatched. The CDR3 runs to 14 residues. The germline CDR1 and CDR2 sequences are MDHEN and SYDVKM.

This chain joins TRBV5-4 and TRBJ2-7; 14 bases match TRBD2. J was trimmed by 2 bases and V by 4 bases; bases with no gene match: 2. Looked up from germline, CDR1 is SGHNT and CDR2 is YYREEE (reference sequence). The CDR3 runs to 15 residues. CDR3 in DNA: TGTGCCAGCAGCATGACTAGCGGGAGGGCCTACGAGCAGTACTTC. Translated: CASSMTSGRAYEQYF.

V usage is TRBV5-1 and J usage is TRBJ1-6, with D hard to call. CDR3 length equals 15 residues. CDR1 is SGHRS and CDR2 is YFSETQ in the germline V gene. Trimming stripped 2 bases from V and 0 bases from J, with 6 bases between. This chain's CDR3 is CASSLESSYNSPLHF. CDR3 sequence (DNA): TGCGCCAGCAGCTTAGAGAGCTCCTATAATTCACCCCTCCACTTT. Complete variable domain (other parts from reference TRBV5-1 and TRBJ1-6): KAGVTQTPRYLIKTRGQQVTLSCSPISGHRSVSWYQQTPGQGLQFLFEYFSETQRNKGNFPGRFSGRQFSNSRSEMNVSTLELGDSALYLCASSLESSYNSPLHFGNGTRLTVT.

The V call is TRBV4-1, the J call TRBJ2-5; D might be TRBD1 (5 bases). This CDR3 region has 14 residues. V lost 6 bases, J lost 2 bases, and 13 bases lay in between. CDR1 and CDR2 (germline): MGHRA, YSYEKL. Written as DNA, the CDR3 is TGCGCCAGCAGTGATATAGGGGTTCAAGAGACCCAGTACTTC. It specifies CASSDIGVQETQYF.

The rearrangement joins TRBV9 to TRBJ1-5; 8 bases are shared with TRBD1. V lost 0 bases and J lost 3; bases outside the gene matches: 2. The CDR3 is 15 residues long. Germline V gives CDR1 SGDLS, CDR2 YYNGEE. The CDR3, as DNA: TGTGCCAGCAGCGTAGGGACAGGGCTCAATCAGCCCCAGCATTTT. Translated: CASSVGTGLNQPQHF.

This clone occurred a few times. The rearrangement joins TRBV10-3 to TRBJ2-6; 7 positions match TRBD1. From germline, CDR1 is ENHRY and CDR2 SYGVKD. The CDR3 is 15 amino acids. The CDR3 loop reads CSAGTAYSGANVLTF. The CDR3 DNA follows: TGTTCCGCCGGGACAGCCTACTCTGGGGCCAACGTCCTGACTTTC.

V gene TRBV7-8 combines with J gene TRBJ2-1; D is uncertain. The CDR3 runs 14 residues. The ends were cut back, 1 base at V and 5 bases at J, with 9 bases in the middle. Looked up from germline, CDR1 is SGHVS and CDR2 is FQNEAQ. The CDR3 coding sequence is TGTGCCAGCAGCTTAGAGTACAGAGACAATGAGCAGTTCTTC. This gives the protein CASSLEYRDNEQFF.

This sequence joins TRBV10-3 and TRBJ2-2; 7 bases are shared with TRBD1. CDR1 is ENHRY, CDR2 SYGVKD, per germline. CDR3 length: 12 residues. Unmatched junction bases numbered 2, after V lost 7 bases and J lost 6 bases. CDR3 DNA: TGTGCCATCACCGGGACAGCCGGGGAGCTGTTTTTT. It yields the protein CAITGTAGELFF.

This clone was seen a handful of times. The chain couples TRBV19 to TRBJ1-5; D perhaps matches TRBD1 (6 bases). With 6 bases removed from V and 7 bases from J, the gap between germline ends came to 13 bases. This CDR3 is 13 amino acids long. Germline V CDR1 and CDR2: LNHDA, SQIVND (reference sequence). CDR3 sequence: CASRWGHGQPQHF. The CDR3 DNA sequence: TGTGCCAGTAGATGGGGGCACGGCCAGCCCCAGCATTTT.

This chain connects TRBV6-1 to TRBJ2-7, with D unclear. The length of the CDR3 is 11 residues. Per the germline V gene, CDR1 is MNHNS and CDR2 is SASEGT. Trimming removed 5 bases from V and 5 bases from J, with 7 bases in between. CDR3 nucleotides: TGTGCCAGCAGTATACTCCACGAGCAGTACTTC. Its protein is CASSILHEQYF.

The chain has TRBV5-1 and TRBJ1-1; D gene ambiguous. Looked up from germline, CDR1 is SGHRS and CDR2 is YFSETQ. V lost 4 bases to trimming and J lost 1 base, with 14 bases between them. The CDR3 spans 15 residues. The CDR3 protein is CASSPRGGQNTEAFF. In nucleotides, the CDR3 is TGCGCCAGCAGCCCCCGGGGAGGGCAGAACACTGAAGCTTTCTTT.

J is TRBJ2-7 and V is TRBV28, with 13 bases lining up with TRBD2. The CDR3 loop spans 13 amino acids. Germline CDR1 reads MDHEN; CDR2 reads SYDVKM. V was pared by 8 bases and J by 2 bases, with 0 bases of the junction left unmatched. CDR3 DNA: TGTGCCAGCGGACTAGCGGGAGCCTACGAGCAGTACTTC. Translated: CASGLAGAYEQYF.

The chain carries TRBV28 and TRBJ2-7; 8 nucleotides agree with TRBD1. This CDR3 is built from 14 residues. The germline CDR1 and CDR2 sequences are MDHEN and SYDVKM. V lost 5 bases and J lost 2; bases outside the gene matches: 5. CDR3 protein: CASSAQGETYEQYF. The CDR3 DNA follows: TGTGCCAGCAGTGCACAGGGGGAAACCTACGAGCAGTACTTC.

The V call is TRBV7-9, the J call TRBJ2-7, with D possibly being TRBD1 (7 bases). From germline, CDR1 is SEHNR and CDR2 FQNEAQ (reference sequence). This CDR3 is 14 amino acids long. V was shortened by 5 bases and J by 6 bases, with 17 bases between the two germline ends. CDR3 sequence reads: CASSPQTGRGEQYF. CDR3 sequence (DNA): TGTGCCAGCAGCCCCCAGACAGGGCGGGGCGAGCAGTACTTC.

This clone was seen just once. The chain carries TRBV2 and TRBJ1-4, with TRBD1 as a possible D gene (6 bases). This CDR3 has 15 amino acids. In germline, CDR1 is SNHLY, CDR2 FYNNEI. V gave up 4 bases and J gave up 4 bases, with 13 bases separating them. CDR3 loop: CASSGRTDGNEKLFF. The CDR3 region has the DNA TGTGCCAGCAGTGGGCGGACAGACGGTAATGAAAAACTGTTTTTT.

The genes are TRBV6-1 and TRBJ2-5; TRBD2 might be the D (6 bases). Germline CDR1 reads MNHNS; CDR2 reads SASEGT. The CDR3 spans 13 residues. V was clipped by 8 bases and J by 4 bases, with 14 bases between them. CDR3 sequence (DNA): TGTGCCAGCTCAGAATTGGGGGGAGAGACCCAGTACTTC. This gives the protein CASSELGGETQYF.

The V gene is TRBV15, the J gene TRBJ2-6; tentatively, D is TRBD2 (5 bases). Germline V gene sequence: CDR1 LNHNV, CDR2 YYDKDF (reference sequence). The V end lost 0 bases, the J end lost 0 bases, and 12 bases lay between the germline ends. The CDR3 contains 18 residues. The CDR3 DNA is TGTGCCACCAGCAGAGATACTCAACTAGGCTCTGGGGCCAACGTCCTGACTTTC. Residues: CATSRDTQLGSGANVLTF.

CDR3 residues: CASSSLNTGELFF. In nucleotides, the CDR3 is TGTGCCAGCTCAAGCCTGAACACCGGGGAGCTGTTTTTT. The chain couples TRBV18 to TRBJ2-2; D remains unclear. The germline CDR1 and CDR2 sequences are KGHSH and LQKENI. Trimming took 5 bases from V and 1 from J, leaving 5 bases between them. CDR3 length: 13 amino acids. The whole variable domain, filled in from reference TRBV18 and TRBJ2-2, reads NAGVMQNPRHLVRRRGQEARLRCSPMKGHSHVYWYRQLPEEGLKFMVYLQKENIIDESGMPKERFSAEFPKEGPSILRIQQVVRGDSAAYFCASSSLNTGELFFGEGSRLTVL.

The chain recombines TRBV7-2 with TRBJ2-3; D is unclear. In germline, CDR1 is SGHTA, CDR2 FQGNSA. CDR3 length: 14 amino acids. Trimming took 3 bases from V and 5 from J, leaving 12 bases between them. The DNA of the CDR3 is TGTGCCAGCAGCTTTAATACCCCACAAGATACGCAGTATTTT. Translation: CASSFNTPQDTQYF.

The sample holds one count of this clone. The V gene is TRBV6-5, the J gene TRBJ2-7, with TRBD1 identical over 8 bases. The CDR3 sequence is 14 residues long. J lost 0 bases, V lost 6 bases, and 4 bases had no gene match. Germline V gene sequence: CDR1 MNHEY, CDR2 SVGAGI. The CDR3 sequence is CASSRDRSSYEQYF. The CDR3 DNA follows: TGTGCCAGCAGCCGGGACAGGAGCTCCTACGAGCAGTACTTC.

The CDR3 here is CASSLSHRETQYF. The CDR3 bases are TGTGCCAGCAGCTTATCGCACAGGGAGACCCAGTACTTC. V gene TRBV7-3 combines with J gene TRBJ2-5, with D possibly being TRBD1 (5 bases). CDR3 size: 13 residues. The V gene lost 2 bases and the J gene lost 5 bases, with 9 bases spanning the gap. Germline loops: CDR1 SGHTA, CDR2 FQGTGA.

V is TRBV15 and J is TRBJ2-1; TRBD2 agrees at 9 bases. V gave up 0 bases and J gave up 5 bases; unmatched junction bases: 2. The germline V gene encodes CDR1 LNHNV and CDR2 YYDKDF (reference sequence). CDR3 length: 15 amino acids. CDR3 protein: CATSRDLAGNNEQFF. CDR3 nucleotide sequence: TGTGCCACCAGCAGAGACCTAGCGGGGAACAATGAGCAGTTCTTC.

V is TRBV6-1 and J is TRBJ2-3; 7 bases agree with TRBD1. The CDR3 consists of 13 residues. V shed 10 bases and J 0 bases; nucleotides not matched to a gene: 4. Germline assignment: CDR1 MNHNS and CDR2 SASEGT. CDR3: CAIPGQSTDTQYF. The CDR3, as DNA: TGTGCCATTCCGGGACAGAGCACAGATACGCAGTATTTT.

The CDR3 region has the DNA TGTGCCAGTAGCGGGGACTTCCGCACAGATACGCAGTATTTT. It specifies CASSGDFRTDTQYF. The V gene is TRBV19, the J gene TRBJ2-3, with TRBD2 as a possible D gene (6 bases). This CDR3 is 14 amino acids long. Germline lookup yields CDR1 LNHDA and CDR2 SQIVND (reference sequence). With 6 bases removed from V and 1 base from J, the gap between germline ends came to 11 bases.

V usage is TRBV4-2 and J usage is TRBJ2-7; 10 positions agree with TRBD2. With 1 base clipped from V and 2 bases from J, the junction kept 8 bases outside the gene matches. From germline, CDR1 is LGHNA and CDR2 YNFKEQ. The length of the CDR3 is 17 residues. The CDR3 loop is CASSQVVAGGTTYEQYF. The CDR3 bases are TGTGCCAGCAGCCAAGTCGTAGCGGGGGGTACCACCTACGAGCAGTACTTC.

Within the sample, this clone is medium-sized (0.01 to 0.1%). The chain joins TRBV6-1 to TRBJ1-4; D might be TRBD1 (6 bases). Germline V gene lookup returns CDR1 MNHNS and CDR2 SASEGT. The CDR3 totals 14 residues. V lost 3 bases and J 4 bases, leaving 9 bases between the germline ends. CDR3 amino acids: CASSDRQVNEKLFF. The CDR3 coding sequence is TGTGCCAGCAGTGACCGACAGGTTAATGAAAAACTGTTTTTT.

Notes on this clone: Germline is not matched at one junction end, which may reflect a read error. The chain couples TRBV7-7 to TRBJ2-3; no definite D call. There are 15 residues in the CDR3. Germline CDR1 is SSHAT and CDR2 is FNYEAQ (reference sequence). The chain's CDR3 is CASSALTLHGDTQYF. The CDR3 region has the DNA TGTGCTAGCAGCGCGTTGACTCTGCACGGAGATACGCAGTATTTT.

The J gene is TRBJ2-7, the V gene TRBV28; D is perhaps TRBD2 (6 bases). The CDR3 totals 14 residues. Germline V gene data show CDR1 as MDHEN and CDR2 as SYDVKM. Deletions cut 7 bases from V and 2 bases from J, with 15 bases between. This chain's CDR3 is CASNRGTMTYEQYF. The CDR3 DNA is TGTGCCAGCAACCGGGGGACGATGACCTACGAGCAGTACTTC.

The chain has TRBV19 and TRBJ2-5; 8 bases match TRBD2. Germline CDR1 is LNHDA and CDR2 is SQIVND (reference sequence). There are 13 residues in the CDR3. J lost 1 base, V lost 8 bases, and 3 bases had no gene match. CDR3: CASQTSAQETQYF. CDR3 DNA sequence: TGTGCCAGTCAGACTAGCGCCCAAGAGACCCAGTACTTC.

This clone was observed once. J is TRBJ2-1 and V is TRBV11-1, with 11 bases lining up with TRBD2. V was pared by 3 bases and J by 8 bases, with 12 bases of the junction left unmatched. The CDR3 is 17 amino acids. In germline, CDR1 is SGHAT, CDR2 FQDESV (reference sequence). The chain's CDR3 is CASSLGGSGRVRDEQFF. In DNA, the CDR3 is TGTGCCAGCAGCTTGGGCGGTAGCGGGAGGGTGCGCGATGAGCAGTTCTTC.

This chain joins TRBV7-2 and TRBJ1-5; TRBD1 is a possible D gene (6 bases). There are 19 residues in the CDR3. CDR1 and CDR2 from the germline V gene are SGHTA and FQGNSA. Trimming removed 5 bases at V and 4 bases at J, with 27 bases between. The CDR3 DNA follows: TGTGCCAGCAGCCTATCCGAGGGACACCTGGGGCCTATAAATCAGCCCCAGCATTTT. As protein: CASSLSEGHLGPINQPQHF.

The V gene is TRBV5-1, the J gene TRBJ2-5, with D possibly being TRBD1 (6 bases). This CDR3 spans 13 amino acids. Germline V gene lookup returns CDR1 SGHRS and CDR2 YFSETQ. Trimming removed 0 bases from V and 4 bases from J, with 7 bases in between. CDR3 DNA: TGCGCCAGCAGCTTGGAGGGGGTAGAGACCCAGTACTTC. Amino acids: CASSLEGVETQYF.